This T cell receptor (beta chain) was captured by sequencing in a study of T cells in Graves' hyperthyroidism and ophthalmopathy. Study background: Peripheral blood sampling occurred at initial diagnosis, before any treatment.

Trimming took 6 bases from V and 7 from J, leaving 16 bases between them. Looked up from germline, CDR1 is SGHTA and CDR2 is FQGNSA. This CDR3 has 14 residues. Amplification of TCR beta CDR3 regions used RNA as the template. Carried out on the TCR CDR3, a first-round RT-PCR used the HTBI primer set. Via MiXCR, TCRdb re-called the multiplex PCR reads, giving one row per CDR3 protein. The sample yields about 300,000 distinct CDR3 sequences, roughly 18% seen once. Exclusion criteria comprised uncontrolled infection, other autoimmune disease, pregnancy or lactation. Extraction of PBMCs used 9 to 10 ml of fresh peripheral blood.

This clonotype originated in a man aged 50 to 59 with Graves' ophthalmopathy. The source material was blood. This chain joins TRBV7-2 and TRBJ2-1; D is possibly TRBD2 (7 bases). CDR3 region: CASSSLGGRNEQFF. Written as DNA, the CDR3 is TGTGCCAGCAGTTCTCTCGGGGGGCGGAATGAGCAGTTCTTC.